Presented here are 2 T cell receptor beta chains from one specimen sequenced in a study of blood T cell repertoires in COVID-19. TCRdb keeps only in-frame clones here, not all; method: immunoSEQ multiplex PCR. The table shows fewer than 200,000 clones, with around 83% occurring only once. The material sequenced was peripheral blood. The source of these receptors is a human donor in a cohort sampled during active COVID-19.

This CDR3 reads CASSQGGTDTQYF. The CDR3 nucleotides read TGTGCCAGCAGCCAGGGGGGCACAGATACGCAGTATTTT. This chain uses TRBV12-3 or TRBV12-4 with TRBJ2-3, with 7 positions matching TRBD1. This CDR3 is built from 13 residues. Germline trimming cut 6 bases from V and 1 base from J; bases unmatched to any gene: 1.

The gene calls are TRBV5-6 and TRBJ2-7; tentative D call: TRBD2 (5 bases). The germline V gene encodes CDR1 SGHDT and CDR2 YYEEEE. V was cut by 4 bases and J by 2 bases, with 16 bases left in between. CDR3 length equals 15 residues. CDR3 in amino acids: CASSRATDGTYEQYF. Written as DNA, the CDR3 is TGTGCCAGCAGCCGTGCTACGGACGGGACCTACGAGCAGTACTTC. Using reference TRBV5-6 and TRBJ2-7 for the parts outside the CDR3, the full variable domain is DAGVTQSPTHLIKTRGQQVTLRCSPKSGHDTVSWYQQALGQGPQFIFQYYEEEERQRGNFPDRFSGHQFPNYSSELNVNALLLGDSALYLCASSRATDGTYEQYFGPGTRLTVT.